What follows is one TCR beta chain and its context. Antigen unknown. The PCR used 60 Vbeta and 13 Jbeta primers. The data were produced by immunoSEQ multiplex PCR, yet TCRdb's version contains in-frame clones alone and is incomplete. The table lists more than 80,000 clones, 65% to 75% of them singletons. Samples came from healthy bone marrow donors. This specimen comes from a study of cytomegalovirus exposure and HLA in healthy donors. Findings and limits, study-wide: Most TCR sequences were uncommon, yet certain public TCRs appeared in many donors. Most likely, a cluster of highly shared sequence variants arose as a sequencing artifact. TCR beta V- and J-gene trimming, according to a later analysis, was linked to a missense DCLRE1C variant.

CDR3 length: 15 amino acids. CDR1 is SGHAT, CDR2 FQDESV, per germline (reference sequence). Trimming took 5 bases from V and 5 from J; bases not matched to a gene: 9. This TCR came from a man aged 55 to 70 in good health and CMV-seronegative. Sequencing was carried out using PBMCs. The chain combines TRBV11-1 with TRBJ2-5; 9 nucleotides line up with TRBD1. CDR3 in amino acids: CASSALTGGAETQYF. For the CDR3, the DNA is TGTGCCAGCAGCGCACTAACAGGGGGCGCCGAGACCCAGTACTTC.